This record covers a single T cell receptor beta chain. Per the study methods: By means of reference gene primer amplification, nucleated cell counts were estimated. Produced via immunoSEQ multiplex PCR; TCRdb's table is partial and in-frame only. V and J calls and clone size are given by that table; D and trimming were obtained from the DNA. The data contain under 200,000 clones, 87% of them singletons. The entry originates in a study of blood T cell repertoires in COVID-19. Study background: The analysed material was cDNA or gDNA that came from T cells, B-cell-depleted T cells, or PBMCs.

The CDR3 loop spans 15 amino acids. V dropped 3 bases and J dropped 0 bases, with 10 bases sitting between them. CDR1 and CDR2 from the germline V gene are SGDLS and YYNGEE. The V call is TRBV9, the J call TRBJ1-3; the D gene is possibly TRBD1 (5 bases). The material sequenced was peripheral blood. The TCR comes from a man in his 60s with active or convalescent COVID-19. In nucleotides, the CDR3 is TGTGCCAGCAGCGCGGGGGTGGGCTCTGGAAACACCATATATTTT. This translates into CASSAGVGSGNTIYF. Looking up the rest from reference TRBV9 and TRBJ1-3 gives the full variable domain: DSGVTQTPKHLITATGQRVTLRCSPRSGDLSVYWYQQSLDQGLQFLIQYYNGEERAKGNILERFSAQQFPDLHSELNLSSLELGDSALYFCASSAGVGSGNTIYFGEGSWLTVV.